This T cell receptor beta chain appears in the sequencing data of a study of siplizumab effects on memory and regulatory T cells (dated by TCRdb to between 2019 and 2020). For the wider study: The effect of the anti-CD2 antibody siplizumab on alloreactive T-cell subsets was examined in allogeneic mixed lymphocyte reactions constructed from human PBMCs. Study-wide conclusions, independent of this receptor: For roughly 75-97% of proliferating CD4+ or CD8+ clones, no naive or memory phenotype could be assigned. Siplizumab significantly reduced the cumulative frequency of alloreactive sequences traceable to unstimulated CD4+ memory T cells. Whether proliferating Tregs from siplizumab cultures were suppressive was not functionally confirmed. Unstimulated naive T cells appeared to be more diverse than memory T cells, and naive cells seemed to make a substantial contribution to the alloresponse. Because sequences below about 10^-5 frequency were poorly captured, only a minor fraction of alloreactive clones could be mapped to unstimulated subsets. In reactions with siplizumab, an average of about 69% of mappable alloreactive CD4+ clones were Treg-derived, compared with roughly 26% in control reactions.

In the case of this clone: Its antigen is still unknown. No base quality values were provided; no much bigger clone lies one nucleotide off.

V sheds 1 base and J sheds 1 base, leaving 8 bases between their ends. CDR1 is given as SEHNR and CDR2 as FQNEAQ, both from the germline V gene (reference sequence). Measured from the cysteine to the phenylalanine, the CDR3 is 14 residues long. The DNA shown is the 42-base CDR3, in frame from base 1. TCRbeta CDR3 sequencing was performed on sorted unstimulated T cells and on proliferating T cells recovered from mixed lymphocyte reactions. Fresh whole blood from approximately 10 HLA-typed healthy donors was used to isolate PBMCs. To map where alloreactive clones came from, unstimulated CD4+ non-regulatory T cells were FACS-sorted. Libraries were made using the immunoSEQ multiplex PCR assay. The deep sequencing platform assayed around 95,000 TCR templates per sample. Genomic DNA extracted from sorted T cells was the material used for TCRbeta CDR3 sequencing. The paper's processing steps were these. The R programming language was used for clonal analysis of the TCRbeta CDR3 data. Unstimulated samples were compared with post-reaction CFSE-low samples to define alloreactive CD4+ and CD8+ clones. Alloreactive CD4+ clones were assigned to regulatory or non-regulatory origin by matching sequences to sorted unstimulated Treg and non-Treg repertoires. TCRdb mirrors the immuneACCESS table, restricted to in-frame sequences. Some clones are absent from its copies; in checked studies, under half trace to an unresolved V gene, and the reason for the others is unknown. V and J calls and clone size come straight from that table; D and trimming were deduced from the DNA. The sample has about 100,000 clones on record, about 93% of them singletons. Together, the top ten hold approximately 1.5% of the sample.

The specimen was non-Treg CD4+ T cells sorted from blood. In light of the paper, this sample's cell subset or site label describes: FACS-sorted unstimulated CD4+ non-regulatory T cells. This receptor was taken from a human donor in good health. Rearrangement joined TRBV7-9 to TRBJ2-7, with no confident D gene call. Here the CDR3 is given as CASSLGGGSYEQYF. The sequence in DNA is TGTGCCAGCAGCTTAGGCGGTGGGTCCTACGAGCAGTACTTC.